This T cell receptor (beta chain) appears in the sequencing data of a study of blood T cell repertoires in COVID-19. Study overall: Researchers got acute and convalescent COVID-19 samples from the United States, Italy and Spain. T cells, B-cell-depleted T cells, or PBMCs provided the cDNA or gDNA that served as material.

Enrolment of Seattle patients took place during active infection, and they were followed longitudinally. Per the authors' pipeline: Reference gene primer amplification gave nucleated cell count estimates. TCRdb keeps only in-frame clones here, not all; method: immunoSEQ multiplex PCR. Clone size and the V and J calls come from that table; the DNA yielded D and trimming. This table has under 70,000 clones, approximately 90% appearing once. Germline CDR1 is LNHDA and CDR2 is SQIVND (reference sequence). Trimming removed 1 base from V and 9 bases from J; junction bases left unmatched: 8. The CDR3 is 14 amino acids.

The receptor's source is a woman aged 60-70 years with COVID-19, enrolled during active disease. The sequenced sample was peripheral blood. The chain links TRBV19 to TRBJ2-7; 8 nucleotides match TRBD1. The CDR3 loop reads CASSIGGQGMMQYF. In DNA, the CDR3 is TGTGCCAGTAGTATAGGAGGACAGGGCATGATGCAGTACTTC.